Here is one TCR beta chain with its context. This sample was included in a study of blood T cell repertoires in COVID-19. Study in general: Material from acute and convalescent COVID-19 was sourced from the United States, Italy and Spain. PBMCs, B-cell-depleted T cells, or T cells provided the cDNA or gDNA that made up the material.

V gave up 0 bases and J gave up 2 bases; unmatched junction bases: 5. This CDR3 has 16 residues. Germline V lookup: CDR1 MRHNA, CDR2 SNTAGT. Authors' processing steps: Amplification of reference gene primers was used by the study to estimate nucleated cell counts. Profiled with immunoSEQ multiplex PCR; TCRdb holds only in-frame clones, not every one. V and J calls and clone size are copied from that table; D and trimming were computed from the DNA. Seen here are about 290,000 clones, about 82% observed once, and the top ten hold around 4.5%. The sequenced material came from peripheral blood. The clonotype comes from a woman aged 45 to 65 with active or convalescent COVID-19. This chain uses TRBV6-4 with TRBJ1-2; 8 nucleotides line up with TRBD1. CDR3 nucleotides: TGTGCCAGCAGTGACTCTGGACAGGGTCCCAACTATGGCTACACCTTC. Its translation: CASSDSGQGPNYGYTF.